The present T cell receptor (beta chain) was sequenced within a study of naive and memory T cell subsets (dated by TCRdb to about 2017). At the level of the whole study: The study applied an open-source, UMI-based TCR alpha and beta sequencing pipeline to sorted naive and memory peripheral blood T cell subsets. The results of the functional CMV T cell responses matched the IgG serology results in every case. RNA was DNase-treated and reverse transcribed with TCR constant-region primers, mostly using SuperScript III. Points the paper makes about the study in general: Gini index rose and Shannon and inverse Simpson diversity fell from naive through CM, EM and EMRA in both CD4 and CD8 cells. A power law was followed by TCR abundance, with an exponent that differed between naive and memory subsets but was consistent across the three individuals. Clonotypes were defined as single alpha or beta chain sequences, not paired alpha/beta receptors. A few larger clonotypes were found in naive repertoires, especially CD8, and these larger clonotypes were possibly memory cells re-expressing CD45RA. After error correction, over 90% of naive TCR sequences appeared only once, giving much steeper abundance distributions than memory subsets. The repertoire findings for the naive and memory subsets could not be validated against a ground truth because none was available. RNA-based TCR counts may be affected by expression changes linked to T cell activation and differentiation.

From the second PCR step on, the TCR alpha and beta chain libraries were amplified in separate reactions. Donor CMV status was determined by IFNgamma production from CD4+ T cells after overnight stimulation of fresh PBMCs with CMV viral lysate. Using Miltenyi beads, CD4 T cells were first positively selected, and CD8 T cells were then positively selected from the CD4-negative fraction. After staining for CD3, CD4, CD8, CD45RA, CD27 and a live/dead dye, cells were sorted on a BD Aria II into four subsets based on CD45RA and CD27. Three healthy volunteers provided blood, and the blood of each volunteer was split into CD4 and CD8 T cells and then into four differentiation subsets. About 110 ml of peripheral blood was taken from each donor, and PBMC were separated by density-gradient centrifugation on Ficoll-Paque PLUS. Sorted cells were lysed in RLT buffer, and RNA was extracted with a Qiagen RNeasy kit and stored at -80°C.

Spanning cysteine to phenylalanine, the CDR3 consists of 14 amino acids. Of the read, only the CDR3 DNA is kept; its 42 bases are in frame from base 1. The germline V gene gives CDR1 as SGHTA and CDR2 as FQGNSA. The germline V end is reduced by 3 bases and the J end by 6 bases; junction bases left unmatched: 4. The library was obtained by UMI-ligation and nested PCR. The beta constant-region primer consisted of an equimolar mixture of two oligonucleotides that together covered TRBC1 and TRBC2. Four rounds of PCR, combining the SP2 primer with nested alpha and beta constant-region primers, were used to amplify the ligated cDNA. T4 RNA ligase 1 ligated a single-stranded oligonucleotide carrying the SP2 primer and a 12-nucleotide UMI to the cDNA 3' end. The ligation reaction was kept at 16 degrees C for 20-24 hours. To avoid over-amplification, PCR2 was usually performed as a SYBR Green qPCR and halted once a predetermined threshold was reached. Agencourt AMPure XP magnetic beads were used for all purifications after the first. Libraries were quantified by Qubit and checked on a TapeStation, with a main peak expected near 650 bp. Pooled libraries were sequenced on an Illumina MiSeq with v2 2x251 paired-end kits, typically giving about 0.9-2.1 million reads per sample. Each sample library was pooled at roughly 4.4 nM, and about 5-7.5% PhiX was included to improve cluster recognition. The paper's processing steps were these. V and J genes were assigned to Demultiplexor-processed FASTQ reads by Decombinator through tag matching, with a single base-pair mismatch being allowed. Collapsinator used UMIs to correct both sequencing errors and frequency errors arising from PCR heterogeneity. CDR3Translator translated TCRs and extracted CDR3s from the conserved cysteine to the FGXG phenylalanine, flagging non-productive sequences. Gini, Shannon entropy and inverse Simpson indices were calculated on repertoires that had been subsampled to equal numbers of UMI-defined TCRs. Within the linear range, a power law was fitted to clonotype abundance distributions using maximum likelihood. On one naive CD8 sample, the pipeline and MIGEC gave similar UMI counts, unique TCR numbers and clonal distributions. In one analysis, naive TCRs also found in any memory subset of the same donor were removed from the naive repertoire. A set of 7,322 CMV-associated CDR3 sequences, compiled from VDJdb and a published dataset, was used to search the repertoires. TCRdb cleaned the public reads at Q25 with fastp, built clones with MiXCR and kept in-frame beta chains. A single entry per CDR3 protein holds the most common genes and DNA from its merged rows. The V and J calls shown here were made by TCRdb, not taken from the authors' results. The sample data list just over 80,000 distinct CDR3 sequences, and roughly 9.2% of these were observed just once. The leading ten clones occupy 1.2% of the sample.

About this clonotype itself: Its specific antigen is unknown. The input lacks base qualities; no much larger clone sits a single base away.

The sequence was collected from a human donor in good health. This chain joins TRBV7-2 to TRBJ2-1, and 8 junction bases match TRBD2. What was sequenced was naive CD8+ T cells from blood. Per the publication, the cell subset or site label means: naive T cells, CD45RA high CD27+. The DNA sequence is as follows: TGTGCCAGCAGCTTCGTCCTAGCGGGCAATGAGCAGTTCTTC. Translated, this gives CASSFVLAGNEQFF. The CDR3 plus the reference TRBV7-2 and TRBJ2-1 genes for the other parts give the full variable domain: GAGVSQSPSNKVTEKGKDVELRCDPISGHTALYWYRQSLGQGLEFLIYFQGNSAPDKSGLPSDRFSAERTGGSVSTLTIQRTQQEDSAVYLCASSFVLAGNEQFFGPGTRLTVL.